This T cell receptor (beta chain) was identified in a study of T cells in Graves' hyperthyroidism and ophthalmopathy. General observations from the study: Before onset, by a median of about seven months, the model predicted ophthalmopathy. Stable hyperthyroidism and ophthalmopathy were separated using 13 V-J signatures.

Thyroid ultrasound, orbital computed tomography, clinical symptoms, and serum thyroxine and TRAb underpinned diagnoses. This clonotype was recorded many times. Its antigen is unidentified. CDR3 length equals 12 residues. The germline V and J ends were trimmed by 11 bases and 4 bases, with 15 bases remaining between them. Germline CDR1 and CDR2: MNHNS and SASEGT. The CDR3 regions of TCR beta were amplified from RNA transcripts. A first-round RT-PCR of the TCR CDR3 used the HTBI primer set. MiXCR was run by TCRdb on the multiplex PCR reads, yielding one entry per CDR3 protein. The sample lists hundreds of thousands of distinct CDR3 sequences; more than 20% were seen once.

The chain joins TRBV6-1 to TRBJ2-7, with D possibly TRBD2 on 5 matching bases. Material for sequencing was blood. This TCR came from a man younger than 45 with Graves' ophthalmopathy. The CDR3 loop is CAYRGSGYEQYF. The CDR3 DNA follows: TGTGCCTATAGAGGGAGTGGGTACGAGCAGTACTTC.